Listed below are T cell receptor beta chains from one sample, sequenced in a study of T cell responses to AZD1222 COVID-19 vaccine. The assay was immunoSEQ multiplex PCR, and TCRdb's table has in-frame clones only and misses some. The sample contains fewer than 100,000 clones, roughly nine tenths of which appear only once. The material sequenced was peripheral blood, taken 28 days after the second AZD1222 dose. The receptors were sampled from an adult who received the AZD1222 COVID-19 vaccine. The CDR3 runs from the conserved cysteine through the conserved F or W. D genes are given only for firm matches. A row's size may be missing; if present it is once, few, many or a size class.

-	TRBJ1-4	TRBD1	TRBV18	TGTGCCAGCTCACTTTCGGGACAGGAACTGAATGAAAAACTGTTTTTT	CASSLSGQELNEKLFF
-	TRBJ2-4	TRBD2	TRBV5-1	TGCGCCAGCAGCTTGGTTGGTAGCGGGGGCCTAGCCAAAAACATTCAGTACTTC	CASSLVGSGGLAKNIQYF
once	TRBJ2-3	-	TRBV2	TGTGCCAGCAGTTGGTTAGCGGCTGGCACAGATACGCAGTATTTT	CASSWLAAGTDTQYF
-	TRBJ2-2	TRBD1	TRBV19	TGTGCCACCTCGGACAGGGGTCTCACCGGGGAGCTGTTTTTT	CATSDRGLTGELFF
-	TRBJ1-1	-	TRBV4-1	TGCGCCAGCAGCCAAGAACAGTTTACCATGAACACTGAAGCTTTCTTT	CASSQEQFTMNTEAFF
-	TRBJ1-4	-	TRBV5-1	TGCGCCAGCAGCTGGCAGGGCTTGCTTAATGAAAAACTGTTTTTT	CASSWQGLLNEKLFF
-	TRBJ1-1	-	TRBV7-3	TGTGCCAGCAGCACGGACAGCGAGAACACTGAAGCTTTCTTT	CASSTDSENTEAFF
-	TRBJ2-5	TRBD1	TRBV9	TGTGCCAGCAGCGTAGGACGGGACAGCAGAGAGACCCAGTACTTC	CASSVGRDSRETQYF
-	TRBJ2-7	TRBD1	TRBV15	TGTGCCACCAGCAGCGGAGACAGGGTCTACGAGCAGTACTTC	CATSSGDRVYEQYF
once	TRBJ1-2	TRBD1	TRBV11-2	TGTGCCAGCAGCTCCCGACCGGGACAGTTAAACTATGGCTACACCTTC	CASSSRPGQLNYGYTF
-	TRBJ1-4	-	TRBV7-9	TGTGCCAGCAGCCCGGTGGGGGGAGGACTTGAAAAACTGTTTTTT	CASSPVGGGLEKLFF
-	TRBJ2-7	-	TRBV3-1/TRBV3-2	TGTGCCAGCAGCCAAGTGGCGAAAGCCAGGGTAGGGTACGAGCAGTACTTC	CASSQVAKARVGYEQYF
once	TRBJ1-2	TRBD1	TRBV2	TGTGCCAGCAGTGAAGTCTCAGGGACAGTCGGCTACACCTTC	CASSEVSGTVGYTF
-	TRBJ2-7	-	TRBV5-4	TGTGCCAGCAGCTTGGGCCGGGGGGACAGCTACGAGCAGTACTTC	CASSLGRGDSYEQYF
-	TRBJ1-5	TRBD1	TRBV10-3	TGTGCCATCAGTGAGGGGGTCAAAAAACAGGGGGCGGTCAATAGCAATCAGCCCCAGCATTTT	CAISEGVKKQGAVNSNQPQHF
-	TRBJ1-1	-	TRBV28	TGTGCCAGCACCCCCCAGAACACTGAAGCTTTCTTT	CASTPQNTEAFF
-	TRBJ1-1	-	TRBV7-2	TGTGCCAGCAGCCCCTCGGGCATGAACACTGAAGCTTTCTTT	CASSPSGMNTEAFF
-	TRBJ1-1	-	TRBV4-2	TGTGCCAGCAGCCAGGGAAGGAACACTGAAGCTTTCTTT	CASSQGRNTEAFF
once	TRBJ1-5	TRBD1	TRBV5-8	TGTGCCAGCAGCTCGACGCCCCCCAGGGGGCAGCCCCAGCATTTT	CASSSTPPRGQPQHF
-	TRBJ1-5	TRBD1	TRBV10-3	TGTGCCATCAGTGAAGAGGGACAGGGGGCCTGGCAGCCCCAGCATTTT	CAISEEGQGAWQPQHF
-	TRBJ1-5	TRBD1	TRBV19	TGTGCCAGTAGTCAGGACAGGATTGACAATCAGCCCCAGCATTTT	CASSQDRIDNQPQHF
-	TRBJ2-5	-	TRBV27	TGTGCCAGCACCCCGGGAAGGGGGGTTAGTGAGACCCAGTACTTC	CASTPGRGVSETQYF
few	TRBJ2-7	TRBD2	TRBV28	TGTGCCAGCAGTCGGGCATCAACAGCGGGAGACTACGAGCAGTACTTC	CASSRASTAGDYEQYF
-	TRBJ1-5	TRBD1	TRBV4-1	TGCGCCAGCAGCCAAGCCGCACAGGGGACTTATCAGCCCCAGCATTTT	CASSQAAQGTYQPQHF
-	TRBJ1-4	-	TRBV20-1	TGCAGTGCTAGGAGGGGGACGGAACTGTTTTTT	CSARRGTELFF
once	TRBJ1-2	TRBD1	TRBV19	TGTGCCACCAGTGGACAGGGGGCTTGGGGCTACACCTTC	CATSGQGAWGYTF
-	TRBJ2-7	-	TRBV21-1	TGTGCCAGCAGCAGTCGGACAGGGGTCTACGAGCAGTACTTC	CASSSRTGVYEQYF
few	TRBJ1-6	-	TRBV6-5	TGTGCCAGCAGCCCCTCTAATAACGGAAATTCACCCCTCCACTTT	CASSPSNNGNSPLHF
-	TRBJ1-1	-	TRBV5-1	TGCGCCAGCAGCATAGGACTGAACACTGAAGCTTTCTTT	CASSIGLNTEAFF
-	TRBJ2-2	-	TRBV5-1	TGCGCCAGCAGCTTGGTGAGGGGGGAGCTGTTTTTT	CASSLVRGELFF
-	TRBJ1-1	-	TRBV6-2/TRBV6-3	TGTGCCAGCAGTTACTCGGGCGCGAACACTGAAGCTTTCTTT	CASSYSGANTEAFF
-	TRBJ1-1	-	TRBV7-2	TGTGCCAGCAGCTTAGCCCCGGATACGAACACTGAAGCTTTCTTT	CASSLAPDTNTEAFF
once	TRBJ1-4	-	TRBV5-5	TGTGCCAGCAGCTTGGGACAGACAACTAATGAAAAACTGTTTTTT	CASSLGQTTNEKLFF
-	TRBJ2-3	TRBD2	TRBV7-9	TGTGCCAGCAGCCGCCCCGCACTAGCGGGGTACACAGATACGCAGTATTTT	CASSRPALAGYTDTQYF
once	TRBJ2-6	TRBD1	TRBV18	TGTGCCAGCTCCGGCACGGGACAGGGATTTTCTGGGGCCAACGTCCTGACTTTC	CASSGTGQGFSGANVLTF
-	TRBJ2-2	TRBD2	TRBV9	TGTGCCAGCAGCGTAGACGGGACTAGTCTCACCGGGGAGCTGTTTTTT	CASSVDGTSLTGELFF
few	TRBJ2-7	TRBD2	TRBV7-2	TGTGCCAGCAGCTCACGGGGGGGACGGGAGCAGTACTTC	CASSSRGGREQYF
-	TRBJ2-2	TRBD1	TRBV5-1	TGCGCCAGCAGCCCTCATCCCACAGGGGCGGGCACCGGGGAGCTGTTTTTT	CASSPHPTGAGTGELFF
-	TRBJ2-6	TRBD1	TRBV7-3	TGTGCCAGCAGTCGTGGACAGGGGGCCGGGGCCAACGTCCTGACTTTC	CASSRGQGAGANVLTF
-	TRBJ1-5	-	TRBV18	TGTGCCAGCTCACCCAGGTCCAATCAGCCCCAGCATTTT	CASSPRSNQPQHF
-	TRBJ2-6	-	TRBV4-3	TGCGCCAGCAGCCAAGATAGGCTGAGGGGTTCTGGGGCCAACGTCCTGACTTTC	CASSQDRLRGSGANVLTF
-	TRBJ1-2	-	TRBV11-2	TGTGCCAGCAGCTTAGCAGGGACCAATGGCTACACCTTC	CASSLAGTNGYTF
-	TRBJ1-2	TRBD1	TRBV6-5	TGTGCCAGCCCGGGGACAGGGGGACGGCACTATGGCTACACCTTC	CASPGTGGRHYGYTF
-	TRBJ2-7	-	TRBV19	TGTGCCAGTAGTATAGATGGGACGGTGGGCTACGAGCAGTACTTC	CASSIDGTVGYEQYF
-	TRBJ2-1	-	TRBV28	TGTGCCAGCAGTTTATTAATCGGTACAGGGTCGGGCAATGAGCAGTTCTTC	CASSLLIGTGSGNEQFF
once	TRBJ2-5	-	TRBV4-1	TGCGCCAGCAGCCAAGAAGGAGGACCGGAGACCCAGTACTTC	CASSQEGGPETQYF
-	TRBJ2-1	TRBD2	TRBV24-1	TGTGCCACCGGGGGGGGTTCGGGGCACAATGAGCAGTTCTTC	CATGGGSGHNEQFF
-	TRBJ2-1	TRBD2	TRBV28	TGTGCCAGCAGTTTATTGTCTAGCGGGGCCTACAATGAGCAGTTCTTC	CASSLLSSGAYNEQFF
-	TRBJ2-2	TRBD2	TRBV11-2	TGTGCCAGCAGCTACCCTAGAAATAGCGGGGGGTGGAGAACCGGGGAGCTGTTTTTT	CASSYPRNSGGWRTGELFF
-	TRBJ2-1	TRBD2	TRBV19	TGTGCCAGTAGTCCTCGACGGGGGGGCGGCCACAATGAGCAGTTCTTC	CASSPRRGGGHNEQFF
once	TRBJ1-6	-	TRBV7-2	TGTGCCAGCAGCGTCGGACTTTCACCCCTCCACTTT	CASSVGLSPLHF
once	TRBJ2-1	TRBD1	TRBV11-1	TGTGCCAGCAGCTTATCCGGGACAGTAAACAATGAGCAGTTCTTC	CASSLSGTVNNEQFF
once	TRBJ1-2	TRBD1	TRBV4-1	TGCGCCAGCAGCCGCGGGGACAGGCCTAGAGATGGCTACACCTTC	CASSRGDRPRDGYTF
-	TRBJ1-1	TRBD1	TRBV7-9	TGTGCCAGCAGCTTAGCGGGACAGGGGAACACTGAAGCTTTCTTT	CASSLAGQGNTEAFF
-	TRBJ1-5	TRBD1	TRBV28	TGTGCCAGCAGCCCACCAGGGGGTCTTAATCAGCCCCAGCATTTT	CASSPPGGLNQPQHF